These 11 T cell receptor beta chains came from one sample sequenced in a study of beta chain features in type 1 diabetes. Study-level findings and limits: Among patients with Type 1 diabetes, TCRB CDR3s were moderately but significantly shorter in every one of the four CD4+ subsets.

Their antigens are not known. Since all of the isolated RNA was reverse transcribed, expressed TCRB transcripts were what got sequenced. Sequenced by immunoSEQ multiplex PCR; TCRdb stores in-frame clones only, minus some. The profile shows 680,000 or so clones, roughly 13% of them singletons. Source material: naive CD4+ T cells from blood. These receptors came from a man between 18 and 29 years old with type 1 diabetes.

The chain has TRBV5-4 and TRBJ2-3, with 9 positions matching TRBD2. J lost 2 bases, V lost 4 bases, and 5 bases had no gene match. Germline assignment: CDR1 SGHNT and CDR2 YYREEE (reference sequence). CDR3 size: 15 residues. The CDR3 here is CASSPAGGATDTQYF. The CDR3 DNA reads as TGTGCCAGCAGCCCAGCGGGGGGTGCCACAGATACGCAGTATTTT.

The chain's CDR3 is CASSIAGTGNTGELFF. CDR3 sequence (DNA): TGCGCCAGCAGCATAGCCGGGACCGGGAACACCGGGGAGCTGTTTTTT. The V and J genes are TRBV5-1 and TRBJ2-2, with D perhaps being TRBD1 or TRBD2 (5 bases each). The CDR3 spans 16 residues. From germline, CDR1 is SGHRS and CDR2 YFSETQ. Trimming cost V 4 bases and J 1 base, with 14 bases left between them. The complete variable domain, with remaining parts taken from reference TRBV5-1 and TRBJ2-2, reads KAGVTQTPRYLIKTRGQQVTLSCSPISGHRSVSWYQQTPGQGLQFLFEYFSETQRNKGNFPGRFSGRQFSNSRSEMNVSTLELGDSALYLCASSIAGTGNTGELFFGEGSRLTVL.

This clone was observed a single time. The chain joins TRBV19 to TRBJ1-5; D is uncertain. Trimming cost V 0 bases and J 5 bases, with 8 bases left between them. This CDR3 region has 14 residues. CDR1 is LNHDA and CDR2 is SQIVND in the germline V gene (reference sequence). The chain's CDR3 is CASSIETDYQPQHF. The CDR3 region has the DNA TGTGCCAGTAGTATAGAAACGGATTATCAGCCCCAGCATTTT.

The rearrangement joins TRBV5-4 to TRBJ1-2; D gene unclear. The CDR3 consists of 14 residues. Germline values: CDR1 SGHNT, CDR2 YYREEE (reference sequence). The V gene lost 0 bases and the J gene lost 4 bases, with 10 bases spanning the gap. DNA for the CDR3: TGTGCCAGCAGCTTGGGTATTGGGTTCTATGGCTACACCTTC. Translated: CASSLGIGFYGYTF.

V is TRBV9 and J is TRBJ1-3; possibly TRBD1 for D (5 bases). V was clipped by 4 bases and J by 0 bases, with 11 bases between them. This CDR3 comprises 15 residues. Germline lookup yields CDR1 SGDLS and CDR2 YYNGEE. The CDR3 region has the DNA TGTGCCAGCAGCCCCTCAGGGAACTCTGGAAACACCATATATTTT. This translates into CASSPSGNSGNTIYF.

This clone was seen many times. Other DNA sequences within the sample encode an identical CDR3. The CDR3 sequence: CASSLALETQYF. DNA for the CDR3: TGTGCCAGCAGCTTAGCGCTGGAGACCCAGTACTTC. The chain joins TRBV7-9 to TRBJ2-5; D not resolved. The V end lost 0 bases, the J end lost 5 bases, and 4 bases lay between the germline ends. Germline V gives CDR1 SEHNR, CDR2 FQNEAQ (reference sequence). This CDR3 is 12 amino acids long.

This clone was counted between two and nine times. The chain links TRBV6-1 to TRBJ1-5; 7 nucleotides agree with TRBD1. The CDR3 has 15 amino acids. J lost 3 bases, V lost 6 bases, and 8 bases had no gene match. Germline V gene sequence: CDR1 MNHNS, CDR2 SASEGT. CDR3 residues: CASSPDTGANQPQHF. The CDR3 nucleotides read TGTGCCAGCAGCCCAGACACAGGGGCCAATCAGCCCCAGCATTTT.

This chain links TRBV7-2 with TRBJ1-1; D may be TRBD1 (5 bases). The CDR3 extends over 16 amino acids. Trimming removed 0 bases from V and 2 bases from J, with 13 bases in between. Germline CDR1 and CDR2: SGHTA and FQGNSA. The CDR3 is CASSLAWKGANTEAFF. The CDR3 DNA reads TGTGCCAGCAGCTTAGCGTGGAAAGGGGCCAACACTGAAGCTTTCTTT.

The rearrangement links TRBV10-3 to TRBJ2-1; TRBD2 agrees at 8 bases. Germline V gives CDR1 ENHRY, CDR2 SYGVKD. V lost 3 bases, J lost 0 bases, and 4 bases stayed unmatched. The CDR3 is 16 amino acids. CDR3 in amino acids: CAISDGRGGSYNEQFF. In nucleotides, the CDR3 is TGTGCCATCAGTGATGGTCGGGGGGGCTCCTACAATGAGCAGTTCTTC.

This chain links TRBV30 with TRBJ1-5, with D perhaps matching TRBD1 (6 bases). The CDR3 runs to 16 residues. The ends were cut back, 5 bases at V and 6 bases at J, with 23 bases in the middle. Germline assignment: CDR1 GTSNPN and CDR2 SVGIG (reference sequence). The CDR3 region has the DNA TGTGCCTGGGGGGGGAAACAGGGAAGGGTCAGTCAGCCCCAGCATTTT. Protein sequence: CAWGGKQGRVSQPQHF.

The chain employs TRBV7-2 and TRBJ2-3, with D unresolved. Trimming left V 5 bases short and J 2 bases short, with 11 bases between. The CDR3 totals 14 residues. Per germline, CDR1 SGHTA and CDR2 FQGNSA. The CDR3 bases are TGTGCCAGCAGCCCAAGGTACCACACAGATACGCAGTATTTT. Translation gives CASSPRYHTDTQYF.